This TCR beta chain appears in the sequencing data of a study of sequential checkpoint blockade in melanoma. Study-level background: Maintenance nivolumab came after either treatment sequence.

Using immunoSEQ multiplex PCR, the repertoire was profiled, and TCRdb retains in-frame clones only, with some absent. Of more than 30,000 clones listed, 65% to 90% are singletons. Treatment meaning: randomized to nivolumab then ipilimumab (arm A) or the reverse (arm B). CDR1 MNHEY and CDR2 SMNVEV come from the germline V gene (reference sequence). V trimming: 7 bases; J trimming: 8 bases; junction bases outside the gene matches: 11. The CDR3 contains 15 residues. The chain has TRBV27 and TRBJ2-1; 10 nucleotides agree with TRBD2. The source of this sequence is a human donor with melanoma. This material consisted of CD8+ T cells sorted from blood (inferred from file names), taken from a patient given nivolumab and ipilimumab in sequence. The CDR3 region has the DNA TGTGCCAGCACCCAAGCGGGAGGGCCTTCTGATGAGCAGTTCTTC. Translating gives CASTQAGGPSDEQFF.